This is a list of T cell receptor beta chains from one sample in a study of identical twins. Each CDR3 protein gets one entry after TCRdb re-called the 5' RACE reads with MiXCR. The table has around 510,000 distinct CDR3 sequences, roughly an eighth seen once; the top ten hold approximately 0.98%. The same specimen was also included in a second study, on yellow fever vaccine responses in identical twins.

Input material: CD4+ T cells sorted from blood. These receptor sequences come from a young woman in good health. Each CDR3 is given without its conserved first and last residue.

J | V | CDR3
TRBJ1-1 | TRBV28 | ASSSRYNEAF
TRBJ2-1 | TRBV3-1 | ASSSLALEQF
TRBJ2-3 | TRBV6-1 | ASSTRTDTDTQY
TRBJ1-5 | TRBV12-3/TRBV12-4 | ASSSKGNQPQH
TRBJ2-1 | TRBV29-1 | SVEEPRGGPIQF
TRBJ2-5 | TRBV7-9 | ASSWRTVYQETQY
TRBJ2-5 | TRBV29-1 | SVMTGQETQY
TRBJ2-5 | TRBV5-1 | ASSGSGQETQY
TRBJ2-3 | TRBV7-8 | ASSTEWTSTDTQY
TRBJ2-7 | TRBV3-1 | ASSTGRDEQY
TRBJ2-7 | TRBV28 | ASSPLIGNTYEQY
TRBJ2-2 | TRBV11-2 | ASSSETGGYGELF
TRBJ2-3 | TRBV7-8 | ASSPEGTGTDTQY
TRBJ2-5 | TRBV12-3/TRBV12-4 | ASSLVSRTQY
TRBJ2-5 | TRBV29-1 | SVSGTGRQETQY
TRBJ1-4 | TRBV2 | ASRWRVGEKLF
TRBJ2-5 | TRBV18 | ASSPIGRSSAKETQY
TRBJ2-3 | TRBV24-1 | ATSDPGHLSTDTQY
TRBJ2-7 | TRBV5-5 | ASSFIGRGVSYEQY
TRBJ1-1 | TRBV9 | ASSAGTLGDTEAF
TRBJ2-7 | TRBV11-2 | ASSFQGTPSYEQY
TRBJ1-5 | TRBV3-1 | ASSQEGGGGQPQH
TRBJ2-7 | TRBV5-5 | ASSHYRDSYEQY
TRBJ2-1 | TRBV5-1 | ASSLANTGWGNEQF
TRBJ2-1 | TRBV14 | ASSPSRTRPDNEQF
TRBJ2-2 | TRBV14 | ASSQEIGIAAGELF
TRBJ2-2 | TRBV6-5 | ASSYLTTLTGELF
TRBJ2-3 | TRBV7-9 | ASIPGGQNTQY
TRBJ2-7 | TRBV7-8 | ASSLPTSGGRA
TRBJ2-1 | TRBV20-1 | SARDLASGGYNEQF
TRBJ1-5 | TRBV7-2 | ASSSGAGRGSQPQH
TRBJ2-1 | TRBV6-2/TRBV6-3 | ASSVSFNEQF
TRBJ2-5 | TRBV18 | ASSPRAAQTQY
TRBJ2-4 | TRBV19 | ASSIDGTTGLAKNIQY
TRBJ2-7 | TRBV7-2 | ASSLVSGGGTYEQY
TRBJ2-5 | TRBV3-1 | ASSQVPRETQY
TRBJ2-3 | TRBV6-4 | ASSQPTSGVTDTQY
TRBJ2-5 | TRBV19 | ASSISGGAMTQY
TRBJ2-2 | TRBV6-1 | ASRARGGLGTGELF
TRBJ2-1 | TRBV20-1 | SALAGGQNEQF
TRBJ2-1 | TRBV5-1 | ASSLEGESYNEQF
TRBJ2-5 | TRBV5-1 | ASSLTRAPQETQY
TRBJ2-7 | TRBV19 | ASSISGMGYYEQY
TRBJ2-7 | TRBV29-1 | SVAGTGIYEQY
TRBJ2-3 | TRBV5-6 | ASSLRRTDTQY
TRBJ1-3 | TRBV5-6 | ASSDRGNTIY
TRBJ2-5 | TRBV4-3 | ASSQEPGGTQY
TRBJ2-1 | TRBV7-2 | ASSLTSGTLYYNEQF
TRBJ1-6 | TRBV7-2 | ASSLGSPIVLNSPLH
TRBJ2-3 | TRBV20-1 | SARDVQAGGADTQY
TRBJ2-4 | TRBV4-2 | ASSQGTRLAKNIQY
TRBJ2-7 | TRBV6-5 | ASSYTRTGRREQY
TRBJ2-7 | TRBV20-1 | SASLAEYEQY